This passage covers 22 T cell receptor beta chains from one sample sequenced in a study of shared clonotypes between healthy human individuals. The table came from immunoSEQ multiplex PCR; TCRdb's copy has only in-frame clones and leaves some out. The repertoire consists of fewer than 850,000 clones, with 55% to 75% occurring once and the leading ten covering 1.8%. Sequenced sample: memory CD4+ T cells sorted from blood. The subset is: CD45RA-negative fraction. Receptors originate from a young woman in good health.

CDR3 in DNA: TGTGCCAGCAGCTTAGAAGGGTCCTCGGGAGGCACTGAAGCTTTCTTT. It specifies CASSLEGSSGGTEAFF. The chain joins TRBV11-2 to TRBJ1-1; D remains ambiguous. V shed 0 bases and J shed 4 bases, with 15 bases lying between them. This CDR3 region has 16 residues. Germline CDR1 is SGHAT and CDR2 is FQNNGV.

The chain employs TRBV5-1 and TRBJ1-3, with a weak D call TRBD1 (6 bases). Trimming pared 4 bases from V and 4 bases from J, leaving 12 bases between. The CDR3 runs to 14 residues. From germline, CDR1 is SGHRS and CDR2 YFSETQ. CDR3: CASSVGTFGNTIYF. CDR3 coding DNA: TGCGCCAGCAGCGTCGGGACATTCGGAAACACCATATATTTT. Filled out from reference TRBV5-1 and TRBJ1-3, the complete variable domain reads KAGVTQTPRYLIKTRGQQVTLSCSPISGHRSVSWYQQTPGQGLQFLFEYFSETQRNKGNFPGRFSGRQFSNSRSEMNVSTLELGDSALYLCASSVGTFGNTIYFGEGSWLTVV.

The J gene is TRBJ1-4, the V gene TRBV7-9; 7 bases map to TRBD1. The CDR3 totals 15 residues. CDR1 is SEHNR, CDR2 FQNEAQ, per germline (reference sequence). J gave up 2 bases and V 4 bases, and 4 bases lay outside the gene matches. The CDR3 spells CASSYGTATNEKLFF. The CDR3 bases are TGTGCCAGCAGCTACGGGACAGCCACTAATGAAAAACTGTTTTTT.

As concerns this clone: The identical CDR3 is also encoded by other nucleotide sequences in the sample. The CDR3: CASSILDRGQPQHF. The CDR3 region has the DNA TGTGCCAGTAGTATACTAGACAGGGGTCAGCCCCAGCATTTT. The chain employs TRBV19 and TRBJ1-5; 8 bases are shared with TRBD1. The CDR3 has 14 residues. Germline V lookup: CDR1 LNHDA, CDR2 SQIVND (reference sequence). With V trimmed by 2 bases and J by 6 bases, 3 bases remained unmatched.

The chain carries TRBV5-1 and TRBJ2-1; 11 bases line up with TRBD2. The junction had 10 bases not matched to a gene; V was cut back by 0 bases and J by 8 bases. Germline V gives CDR1 SGHRS, CDR2 YFSETQ. The CDR3 has 17 amino acids. DNA of the CDR3: TGCGCCAGCAGCTTGGAAGCCCCTAGCGGGAGGCGCTATGAGCAGTTCTTC. It specifies CASSLEAPSGRRYEQFF.

V usage is TRBV18 and J usage is TRBJ2-3; TRBD1 agrees at 7 bases. Germline V CDR1 and CDR2: KGHSH, LQKENI. J was trimmed by 1 base and V by 3 bases; bases with no gene match: 7. The CDR3 spans 16 residues. CDR3 coding DNA: TGTGCCAGCTCACCTTTCCGGGACAGAGGCACAGATACGCAGTATTTT. It specifies CASSPFRDRGTDTQYF.

The chain links TRBV27 to TRBJ2-2; D uncertain. V was trimmed by 6 bases and J by 2 bases, leaving 7 bases between them. The length of the CDR3 is 13 residues. The germline gives CDR1 MNHEY, CDR2 SMNVEV (reference sequence). Here the CDR3 DNA reads TGTGCCAGCAGATCTAGAAACACCGGGGAGCTGTTTTTT. The encoded protein is CASRSRNTGELFF.

About this clone itself: This may come from a read error, since a much larger clone is one base off. This rearrangement joins TRBV6-6 to TRBJ2-7, with 13 nucleotides matching TRBD2. The CDR3 extends over 15 amino acids. Trimming cost V 6 bases and J 2 bases; bases outside gene matches: 4. Germline lookup yields CDR1 MNHNY and CDR2 SVGAGI (reference sequence). The CDR3 here is CASSAGTSGTYEQYF. DNA of the CDR3: TGTGCCAGCAGCGCCGGGACTAGCGGGACCTACGAGCAGTACTTC.

The rearrangement joins TRBV6-6 to TRBJ2-7; 15 nucleotides agree with TRBD2. Losses at the gene ends were 6 bases for V and 6 bases for J; bases not matched to a gene: 6. CDR1 is MNHNY and CDR2 is SVGAGI in the germline V gene (reference sequence). CDR3 size: 15 residues. The CDR3 loop reads CASRGLAGGPGEQYF. For the CDR3, the DNA is TGTGCCAGCAGAGGACTAGCGGGAGGGCCAGGCGAGCAGTACTTC.

This clone has just one count. This chain links TRBV19 with TRBJ1-1, with 8 bases lining up with TRBD1. CDR1 LNHDA and CDR2 SQIVND come from the germline V gene (reference sequence). J gave up 6 bases and V 6 bases, and 12 bases lay outside the gene matches. This CDR3 comprises 15 residues. As DNA, the CDR3 is TGTGCCAGTAGCAGAAGACAGGGGTCCTTTGCTGAAGCTTTCTTT. It translates to CASSRRQGSFAEAFF.

The V and J genes are TRBV6-5 and TRBJ1-4, with TRBD1 identical over 9 bases. Germline CDR1 reads MNHEY; CDR2 reads SVGAGI. V shed 5 bases, J shed 10 bases, and the junction held 11 bases outside the gene matches. The CDR3 runs 15 residues. The CDR3 DNA sequence: TGTGCCAGCAGTAAATCGGGACAGGGTTTCGGAAAACTGTTTTTT. It specifies CASSKSGQGFGKLFF.

This clone was recorded at least ten times. The chain is built from TRBV5-1 and TRBJ2-3, with 9 positions matching TRBD2. The CDR3 runs to 16 residues. From germline, CDR1 is SGHRS and CDR2 YFSETQ. Trimming cost V 5 bases and J 1 base; bases outside gene matches: 8. In DNA, the CDR3 is TGCGCCAGCAGTGAGGTAGCGGGAGTTGGCACAGATACGCAGTATTTT. This gives the protein CASSEVAGVGTDTQYF.

J is TRBJ1-2 and V is TRBV5-8; D remains unclear. The germline CDR1 and CDR2 sequences are SGHTS and YDEGEE. V was shortened by 2 bases and J by 6 bases, with 14 bases between the two germline ends. This CDR3 contains 14 residues. CDR3 sequence (DNA): TGTGCCAGCAGCTTTGGGTGGGCGGATGATGGCTACACCTTC. It yields the protein CASSFGWADDGYTF.

This clone came up a few times. This chain joins TRBV6-6 and TRBJ2-7, with D maybe TRBD2 (6 bases). V was shortened by 0 bases and J by 9 bases, with 12 bases between the two germline ends. CDR1 is MNHNY, CDR2 SVGAGI, per germline (reference sequence). The CDR3 covers 13 residues. CDR3 DNA: TGTGCCAGCAGTTACTCGGCCGGGGGACTGCAGTACTTC. Its protein product is CASSYSAGGLQYF.

This chain joins TRBV5-4 and TRBJ2-5, with TRBD2 matching over 16 bases. This CDR3 has 17 residues. The germline V gene encodes CDR1 SGHNT and CDR2 YYREEE (reference sequence). Trimming at V came to 0 bases and at J to 5 bases, leaving 4 bases not matched to a gene. CDR3 residues: CASSLAGTSGRGETQYF. The CDR3 DNA sequence: TGTGCCAGCAGCTTGGCAGGGACTAGCGGGAGGGGGGAGACCCAGTACTTC.

The rearrangement uses TRBV27 and TRBJ2-1; the D call may be TRBD1 or TRBD2 (5 bases each). The CDR3 is made up of 14 amino acids. V gave up 0 bases and J gave up 10 bases, with 13 bases separating them. The germline V gene has CDR1 MNHEY and CDR2 SMNVEV (reference sequence). The CDR3: CASSLSGGVSEQFF. For the CDR3, the DNA is TGTGCCAGCAGTTTATCTGGGGGAGTAAGCGAGCAGTTCTTC.

This clone was observed a single time. The V and J genes are TRBV6-1 and TRBJ2-3; 9 bases align to TRBD2. Trimming removed 4 bases from V and 2 bases from J; junction bases left unmatched: 7. The CDR3 runs to 16 residues. CDR1 MNHNS and CDR2 SASEGT come from the germline V gene. CDR3 in DNA: TGTGCCAGCAGTGTGCGACTAGCGGAGGCCACAGATACGCAGTATTTT. It translates to CASSVRLAEATDTQYF.

A few counts support this clone. The chain carries TRBV7-9 and TRBJ1-3; the match to TRBD1 covers 9 bases. CDR3 length equals 15 residues. Germline trimming cut 6 bases from V and 2 bases from J; bases unmatched to any gene: 5. In germline, CDR1 is SEHNR, CDR2 FQNEAQ (reference sequence). The CDR3 DNA follows: TGTGCCAGCAGGCCTACAGGGGGCGCTGGAAACACCATATATTTT. Translating it yields CASRPTGGAGNTIYF.

The genes are TRBV14 and TRBJ2-3; a possible D gene is TRBD2 (6 bases). Germline V gene data show CDR1 as SGHDN and CDR2 as FVKESK. There are 14 residues in the CDR3. With 6 bases removed from V and 3 bases from J, the gap between germline ends came to 13 bases. CDR3 DNA: TGTGCCAGCAGGAAAACCGGGAGAACAGATACGCAGTATTTT. Translated: CASRKTGRTDTQYF.

The chain has TRBV7-2 and TRBJ2-7, with D unclear. V was shortened by 5 bases and J by 8 bases, with 13 bases between the two germline ends. This CDR3 has 12 amino acids. Germline CDR1 and CDR2: SGHTA and FQGNSA. Here the CDR3 DNA reads TGTGCCAGCAGCCAGGACCCCCGACAGCAGTACTTC. As protein: CASSQDPRQQYF.

The chain couples TRBV30 to TRBJ2-7; TRBD2 is a possible D gene (6 bases). The V end lost 4 bases, the J end lost 2 bases, and 15 bases lay between the germline ends. Germline V CDR1 and CDR2: GTSNPN, SVGIG (reference sequence). The CDR3 is 14 residues long. The CDR3 coding sequence is TGTGCCTGGACCCGGTCGGGAGTCACCTACGAGCAGTACTTC. Amino acids: CAWTRSGVTYEQYF.

The chain joins TRBV5-1 to TRBJ2-7; TRBD1 matches 7 bases. The germline V gene encodes CDR1 SGHRS and CDR2 YFSETQ. The CDR3 loop spans 14 amino acids. The ends lost 3 bases at V and 6 bases at J; junction bases unmatched: 9. DNA for the CDR3: TGCGCCAGCAGCTCTGGGACAGACCTTACCGAGCAGTACTTC. Its protein is CASSSGTDLTEQYF.